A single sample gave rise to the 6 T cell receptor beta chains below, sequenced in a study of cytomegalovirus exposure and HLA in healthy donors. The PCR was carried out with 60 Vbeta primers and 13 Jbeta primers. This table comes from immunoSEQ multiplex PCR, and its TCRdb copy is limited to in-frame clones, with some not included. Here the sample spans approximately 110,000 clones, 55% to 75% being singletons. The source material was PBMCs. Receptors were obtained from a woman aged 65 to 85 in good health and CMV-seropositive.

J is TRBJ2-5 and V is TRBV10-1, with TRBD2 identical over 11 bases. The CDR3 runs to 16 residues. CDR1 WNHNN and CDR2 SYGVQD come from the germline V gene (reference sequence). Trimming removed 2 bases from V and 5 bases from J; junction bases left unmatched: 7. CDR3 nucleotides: TGCGCCAGCAGTGAGGGAACTAGCGGGAGAGGGGAGACCCAGTACTTC. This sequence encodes CASSEGTSGRGETQYF.

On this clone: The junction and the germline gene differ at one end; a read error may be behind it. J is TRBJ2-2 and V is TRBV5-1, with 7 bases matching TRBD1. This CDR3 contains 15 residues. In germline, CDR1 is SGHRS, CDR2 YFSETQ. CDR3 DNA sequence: TGCGCCAGCAGTTTGGATACGACAGGGTCCGGGGAGCTGTTTTTT. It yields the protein CASSLDTTGSGELFF.

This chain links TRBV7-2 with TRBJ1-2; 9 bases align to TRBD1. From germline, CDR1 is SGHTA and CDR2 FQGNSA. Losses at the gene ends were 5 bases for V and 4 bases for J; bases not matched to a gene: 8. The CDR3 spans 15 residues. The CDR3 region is CASSPGQGLPYGYTF. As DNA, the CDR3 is TGTGCCAGCAGCCCGGGACAGGGACTTCCCTATGGCTACACCTTC. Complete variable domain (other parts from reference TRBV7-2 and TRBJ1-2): GAGVSQSPSNKVTEKGKDVELRCDPISGHTALYWYRQSLGQGLEFLIYFQGNSAPDKSGLPSDRFSAERTGGSVSTLTIQRTQQEDSAVYLCASSPGQGLPYGYTFGSGTRLTVV.

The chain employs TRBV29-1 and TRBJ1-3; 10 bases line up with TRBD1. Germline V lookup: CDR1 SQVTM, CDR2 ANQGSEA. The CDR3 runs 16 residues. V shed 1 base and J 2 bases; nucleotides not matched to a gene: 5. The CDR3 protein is CSVEGDRGIPGNTIYF. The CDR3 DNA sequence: TGCAGCGTTGAAGGGGACAGGGGAATTCCTGGAAACACCATATATTTT.

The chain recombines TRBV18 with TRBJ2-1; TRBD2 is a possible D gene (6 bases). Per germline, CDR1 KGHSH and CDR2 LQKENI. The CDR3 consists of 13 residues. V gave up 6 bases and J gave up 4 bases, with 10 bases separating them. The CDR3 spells CASSVAGYNEQFF. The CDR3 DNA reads TGTGCCAGCTCGGTGGCGGGGTACAATGAGCAGTTCTTC.

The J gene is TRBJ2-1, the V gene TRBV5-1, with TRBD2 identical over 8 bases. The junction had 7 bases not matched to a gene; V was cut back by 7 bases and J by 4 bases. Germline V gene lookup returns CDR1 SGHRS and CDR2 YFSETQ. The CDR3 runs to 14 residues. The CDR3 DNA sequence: TGCGCCAGCTCGTCCGGGACTAGGTACAATGAGCAGTTCTTC. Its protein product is CASSSGTRYNEQFF. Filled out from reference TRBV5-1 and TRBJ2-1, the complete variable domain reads KAGVTQTPRYLIKTRGQQVTLSCSPISGHRSVSWYQQTPGQGLQFLFEYFSETQRNKGNFPGRFSGRQFSNSRSEMNVSTLELGDSALYLCASSSGTRYNEQFFGPGTRLTVL.